A selection of T cell receptor beta chains follows, all from one sample in a study of blood T cell repertoires in COVID-19. The table came from immunoSEQ multiplex PCR; TCRdb's copy has only in-frame clones and leaves some out. The sample has a few hundred thousand clones; approximately 86% are singletons. The material sequenced was PBMCs or T cells enriched from blood (not recorded which). All receptors derive from a woman between 18 and 29 years old who had recovered from COVID-19. The CDR3 runs from the conserved cysteine through the conserved F or W. A D gene is named only where the DNA matches it firmly. Clone size is not always given. Where it is, it says once, few, many or a class for expanded clones.

. | TRBJ2-1 | TRBV7-8 | TRBD2 | TGTGCCAGCAGCTTAAGCCGGCGGGAGAACCCCAATGAGCAGTTCTTC | CASSLSRRENPNEQFF
. | TRBJ2-7 | TRBV7-2 | . | TGTGCCAGCAGCTTATGGGCCAGGGCCCACGAGCAGTACTTC | CASSLWARAHEQYF
. | TRBJ2-7 | TRBV4-3 | TRBD1 | TGCGCCAGCAGCCAAGGACCACAGGGGTACGCGGATGAGCAGTACTTC | CASSQGPQGYADEQYF
. | TRBJ2-5 | TRBV19 | TRBD2 | TGTGCCAGTAGTATGAGCGGGATGGAAGAGACCCAGTACTTC | CASSMSGMEETQYF
. | TRBJ2-5 | TRBV11-2 | TRBD2 | TGTGCCAGCAGCCAGACTAGCGGGAGATTAGAGACCCAGTACTTC | CASSQTSGRLETQYF
. | TRBJ2-1 | TRBV7-8 | . | TGTGCCAGCAGCTATCTGACAGGATCTTTCTACAATGAGCAGTTCTTC | CASSYLTGSFYNEQFF
. | TRBJ1-3 | TRBV4-2 | . | TGTGCCAGCAGCCCCCCCAGACAGGAGAAGAACACCATATATTTT | CASSPPRQEKNTIYF
. | TRBJ1-3 | TRBV11-2 | . | TGTGCCAGCAGCTTAGTTTTGTGGAGAAGCTCTGGAAACACCATATATTTT | CASSLVLWRSSGNTIYF
. | TRBJ2-1 | TRBV6-5 | TRBD2 | TGTGCCAGCAGTTCTAAACTAGCGGGGGGTTACAATGAGCAGTTCTTC | CASSSKLAGGYNEQFF
. | TRBJ2-1 | TRBV11-2 | . | TGTGCCAGCACCCTTGGGGTAGCGCGCTACAATGAGCAGTTCTTC | CASTLGVARYNEQFF
. | TRBJ2-2 | TRBV16 | . | TGTGCCAGCAGCCAAGATCCAGGGGCCACCGGGGAGCTGTTTTTT | CASSQDPGATGELFF
. | TRBJ1-6 | TRBV3-1/TRBV3-2 | . | TGTGCCAGCAGCCAAGATTTGGGCTCCCCCCATTCACCCCTCCACTTT | CASSQDLGSPHSPLHF
few | TRBJ2-2 | TRBV10-2 | TRBD1 | TGCGCCAGCAGAGGGACAGGGGACAAACCTCCCGGGGAGCTGTTTTTT | CASRGTGDKPPGELFF
many | TRBJ1-1 | TRBV2 | . | TGTGCCGGTGGCCCGGGGGGGGCCACTGAAGCTTTCTTT | CAGGPGGATEAFF
. | TRBJ2-1 | TRBV7-9 | TRBD2 | TGTGCCAGCAGCTTACTTTTAAAATGGGCGGGAGGGCCCCTCCATGAGCAGTTCTTC | CASSLLLKWAGGPLHEQFF
few | TRBJ1-2 | TRBV18 | . | TGTGCCAGCTCACCAAGGGGCCAGGGTGCTAACTATGGCTACACCTTC | CASSPRGQGANYGYTF
. | TRBJ2-2 | TRBV4-2 | TRBD1 | TGTGCCAGCAGCCCCAGGGACAGGGGGACCGGGGAGCTGTTTTTT | CASSPRDRGTGELFF